This T cell receptor (beta chain) derives from a study of breast tumors, draining lymph nodes, adjacent tissues. Whole-study findings and limits: Luminal-like breast cancer showed significantly greater tumor-nontumor repertoire similarity than basal-like breast cancer did. Tumor repertoires ranked between lymph nodes and nontumor tissue in diversity, with V and J gene preferences. Data fit most tumor T cells coming from lymph node, expanding in tumor. The lymph node origin of tumor T cells was framed as consistent with a hypothesis, not demonstrated.

In its sample, this clonotype was seen many times. Its antigen remains unknown. MiXCR was run by TCRdb on the multiplex PCR reads, yielding one entry per CDR3 protein. Altogether about 22,000 distinct CDR3 sequences are present, about 70% being singletons, with the ten largest covering around 21%. The CDR3 sequence is 20 residues long. From germline, CDR1 is LNHNV and CDR2 YYDKDF (reference sequence). Trimming removed 0 bases at V and 2 bases at J, with 24 bases between. This TCR was recovered from a female donor with breast cancer. Some clones in this sample may be carry-over from other donors' samples. V is TRBV15 and J is TRBJ2-3, with a possible D match to TRBD2 (6 bases). Sequencing used tumor-adjacent breast tissue. Written as DNA, the CDR3 is TGTGCCACCAGCAGAGATCGTAGCACGGGGGAGAAACTCCTCACAGATACGCAGTATTTT. Amino acids: CATSRDRSTGEKLLTDTQYF. The full variable domain, in which reference TRBV15 and TRBJ2-3 provide the parts outside the CDR3, is DAMVIQNPRYQVTQFGKPVTLSCSQTLNHNVMYWYQQKSSQAPKLLFHYYDKDFNNEADTPDNFQSRRPNTSFCFLDIRSPGLGDTAMYLCATSRDRSTGEKLLTDTQYFGPGTRLTVL.